This T cell receptor beta chain appears in the sequencing data of a study of shared clonotypes between healthy human individuals. Whole-study findings and limits: In the sorted subsets, rarefaction showed sequencing was incomplete despite large depth. Genetic and exposure-history diversity was limited by the small donor number. Naive subsets generally had larger estimated richness than memory subsets.

As for this clone: What it binds is unknown.

Study donors comprised healthy, HIV-negative adults devoid of recent acute infection or vaccination. The CDR3 runs to 12 residues. Germline V gene lookup returns CDR1 WSHSY and CDR2 SAAADI. Trimming removed 5 bases from V and 8 bases from J, with 10 bases in between. Sequencing used immunoSEQ multiplex PCR; TCRdb keeps in-frame clones, though not all of them. Altogether some 320,000 clones are present, roughly 87% being singletons, with the ten largest covering 15% to 20%. The sample taken for sequencing was memory CD8+ T cells sorted from blood. Subset defined: CD45RO+ cells pooled with CCR7-negative TemRA cells. This chain uses TRBV10-2 with TRBJ2-1; D not resolved. The source is a man between 18 and 35 years old in good health. The CDR3 region has the DNA TGCGCCAGCAGTCAAGGTTCCCATGAGCAGTTCTTC. Its translation: CASSQGSHEQFF.